This TCR beta chain was documented in a study of CD8 T cells in Susac syndrome (dated by TCRdb to between 2019 and 2020). At the level of the whole study: Among the Susac syndrome patients who were sequenced, clinically active disease was present in roughly six and clinical remission was observed in about eight. At blood withdrawal, Susac syndrome patients were therapy-naive, treated with corticosteroids (with IVIg additionally given to some), or treated with IVIg alone. The study used repertoire sequencing to test whether antigen drove CD8+ T cell activation and differentiation in Susac syndrome. Clonality of the CD8+ T cell repertoire was compared between eleven to twelve healthy donors, approximately 14 Susac syndrome patients and some 15 multiple sclerosis patients.

CDR1 and CDR2 were assigned from the germline V gene as SGDLS and YYNGEE. Counted from cysteine to phenylalanine, this CDR3 has 14 amino acids. Only the CDR3 portion is preserved as DNA: 42 bases, with reading frame beginning at the first base. The junction shows trimming of 6 bases on V and 5 bases on J, plus 14 bases between the germline ends. A word on this clonotype: No cognate antigen has been identified for it. Within one base of it there is no much larger clone, and no base qualities were kept.

The paper's findings and limits, for the study overall: CD8+ repertoires in Susac syndrome showed clonal expansion, which was highest in CD8+ TEMRA cells and was greater in clinically active patients than in remitting patients. The number of individuals in the TCR sequencing and HLA analysis was recognized as being relatively small. Roughly 15 and five Susac-specific public clones were found in the total CD8+ and CD8+ TEMRA repertoires, respectively.

Peripheral blood CD8+ and CD4+ T cells from healthy donors, Susac syndrome patients and multiple sclerosis patients were profiled using high-throughput TCR beta sequencing. The Susac syndrome patients fulfilled recently defined diagnostic criteria for definite or probable disease. Bulk CD8+ and CD4+ T cells were purified magnetically by negative isolation, whereas CD8+ TEMRA cells were enriched by FACS. Blood was collected in EDTA tubes and processed within 24 hours, with PBMCs isolated through density gradient centrifugation. PBMCs intended for TCR sequencing were cryopreserved in liquid nitrogen and thawed later in a water bath at 37 degrees C. Purity of sorted or isolated CD4+, CD8+ and CD8+ TEMRA cells was at least 90%. RNA was extracted using the RNeasy kit, and roughly 0.5 to 1 microgram was reverse transcribed with random hexamers. The immunoSEQ multiplex PCR assay, covering 54 Vbeta and 13 Jbeta segments, was used to amplify TCR beta CDR3 regions. Bias from PCR amplification was corrected by using a synthetic template baseline for primer optimization and for computational correction. The authors' pipeline ran thus. Reads were annotated to V, D and J genes per IMGT and analyzed with immunoSEQ Analyzer, keeping only productive sequences. Clonality was calculated as one minus the Shannon entropy normalized by log2 of the number of productive unique sequences. Public and private clones were assessed among the 100 most prevalent clones of each patient and control. A clone was defined as Susac-specific if it was absent from the healthy and MS cohorts, from 950 to 1,300 published viral clones and from other ImmuneACCESS disease sequences. TCRdb reanalyzed the raw reads on its own, using fastp at Q25 for trimming and MiXCR for clone calling, and kept in-frame beta chains. Every distinct CDR3 protein forms one entry, paired with its most common genes and DNA. TCRdb, rather than the study authors, made the V and J calls. The sample yields fewer than 150,000 distinct CDR3 sequences; roughly 94% were counted once. Approximately 0.18% of the sample comes from the top ten.

This TCR came from a human donor with Susac syndrome. The sequence links TRBV9 to TRBJ1-4; the D gene remains uncertain. Sequencing was performed on CD8+ T cells from PBMCs. The sequenced DNA: TGTGCCAGCACCCCCGGTGGAGGGAATGAAAAACTGTTTTTT. Its translation reads: CASTPGGGNEKLFF.